The TCR beta chain described here comes from a study of OX40 agonist ivuxolimab in advanced cancers. Looking at the study overall: At 0.01 to 10 mg/kg, ivuxolimab was administered intravenously to patients every 2 weeks. Melanoma, hepatocellular carcinoma, head and neck or renal cell cancer occurred in dose-escalation patients. Earlier treatment with anti-PD-1, anti-PD-L1 or anti-CTLA-4 was permitted, and around 43% had received some.

The germline V gene encodes CDR1 MGHDK and CDR2 SYGVNS. The CDR3 runs to 16 residues. V lost 2 bases and J lost 2, with 15 bases in between. Measured with immunoSEQ multiplex PCR; TCRdb has only the in-frame clones, and not every one. There are over 55,000 clones in the sample; more than 85% occur only once, and 2% to 2.5% lies in the top ten. Turning to this clone: Its antigen is not known. The sample carries other DNA sequences with the same CDR3.

Study-level findings and limits: Clones of CD4+ and CD8+ blood T cells grew by week 6 at doses of 0.1 to 3.0 mg/kg.

The clonotype originates from an adult with an advanced solid tumor such as melanoma, head and neck, liver or kidney cancer. The source material was CD4+ or CD8+ T cells sorted from blood, sampled in a trial of the OX40 agonist ivuxolimab. J is TRBJ2-5 and V is TRBV25-1; TRBD1 or TRBD2 may be the D gene (6 bases each). The CDR3 protein is CASSEVETGAQETQYF. The CDR3 DNA follows: TGTGCCAGCAGTGAAGTTGAAACGGGGGCTCAAGAGACCCAGTACTTC.